These 4 T cell receptor beta chains were sequenced from one sample in a study of a mutant IDH1 vaccine in newly diagnosed glioma. Time point in this sample: baseline, week 1 (first vaccination visit). Documented treatment: pre-vaccination baseline after standard-of-care therapy. The assay was immunoSEQ multiplex PCR, and TCRdb's table has in-frame clones only and misses some. This table has 25,000 to 35,000 clones, approximately 80% appearing once. Sample: PBMCs, taken from a glioma patient treated with radiotherapy, temozolomide or both. These receptors originate from a man aged 30-40 years with glioma.

V is TRBV7-6 and J is TRBJ2-7, with 8 bases identical to TRBD2. Germline assignment: CDR1 SGHVS and CDR2 FNYEAQ. The V gene end was trimmed by 5 bases and the J gene end by 3 bases; junction bases not matched to a gene: 15. This CDR3 contains 17 residues. CDR3 nucleotide sequence: TGTGCCAGCAGCCCTAGATTAGGGCGGGAGGTAAACTACGAGCAGTACTTC. Translated: CASSPRLGREVNYEQYF.

This chain links TRBV19 with TRBJ1-5; a weak D match, TRBD1 (5 bases). The CDR3 covers 12 residues. The V end lost 6 bases, the J end lost 4 bases, and 7 bases lay between the germline ends. Germline lookup yields CDR1 LNHDA and CDR2 SQIVND (reference sequence). The CDR3 here is CASSGGNQPQHF. Written as DNA, the CDR3 is TGTGCCAGTAGCGGGGGAAATCAGCCCCAGCATTTT.

The chain employs TRBV4-2 and TRBJ2-7; 7 nucleotides line up with TRBD1. The trim removed 4 bases at V and 2 bases at J, leaving 5 bases unmatched. The V gene's germline CDR1 is LGHNA and CDR2 YNFKEQ. The CDR3 extends over 14 amino acids. The CDR3: CASSPRQGTYEQYF. CDR3 bases: TGTGCCAGCAGCCCCCGACAGGGAACCTACGAGCAGTACTTC.

The chain combines TRBV9 with TRBJ1-2, with D possibly matching TRBD1 (5 bases). Trimming took 0 bases from V and 9 from J, leaving 12 bases between them. This CDR3 is built from 13 residues. CDR1 SGDLS and CDR2 YYNGEE come from the germline V gene. CDR3 region: CASSVGQGRSYTF. The CDR3 coding sequence is TGTGCCAGCAGCGTAGGGCAGGGTCGGAGCTACACCTTC. Full variable domain (missing parts from reference TRBV9 and TRBJ1-2): DSGVTQTPKHLITATGQRVTLRCSPRSGDLSVYWYQQSLDQGLQFLIQYYNGEERAKGNILERFSAQQFPDLHSELNLSSLELGDSALYFCASSVGQGRSYTFGSGTRLTVV.